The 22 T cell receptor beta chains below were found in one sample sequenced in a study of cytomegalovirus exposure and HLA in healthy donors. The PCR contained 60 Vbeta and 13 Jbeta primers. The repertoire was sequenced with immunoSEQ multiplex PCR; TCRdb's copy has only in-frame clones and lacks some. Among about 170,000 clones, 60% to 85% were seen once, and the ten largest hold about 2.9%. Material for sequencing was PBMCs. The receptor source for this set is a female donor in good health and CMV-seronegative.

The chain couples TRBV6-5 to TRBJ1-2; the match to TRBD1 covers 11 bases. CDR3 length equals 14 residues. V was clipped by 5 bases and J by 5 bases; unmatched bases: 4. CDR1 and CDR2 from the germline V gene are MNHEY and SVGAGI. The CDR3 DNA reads TGTGCCAGCAGTGGGACAGGGGGAATGTATGGCTACACCTTC. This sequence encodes CASSGTGGMYGYTF.

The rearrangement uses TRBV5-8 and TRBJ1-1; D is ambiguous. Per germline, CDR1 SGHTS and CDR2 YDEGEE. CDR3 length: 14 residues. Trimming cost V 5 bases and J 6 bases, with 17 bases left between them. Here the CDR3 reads CASRSRLTEPEAFF. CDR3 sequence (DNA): TGTGCCAGCAGATCCCGACTGACCGAGCCTGAAGCTTTCTTT.

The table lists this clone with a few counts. Here the CDR3 DNA reads TGTGCCAGCAGCCCGGACAGTGGCACAGATACGCAGTATTTT. Amino acid sequence: CASSPDSGTDTQYF. The rearrangement uses TRBV5-4 and TRBJ2-3; a weak D match, TRBD1 (6 bases). The CDR3 sequence is 14 residues long. Between the trimmed V and J ends, which lost 4 bases and 1 base, there was a span of 10 bases. Germline CDR1 and CDR2: SGHNT and YYREEE (reference sequence).

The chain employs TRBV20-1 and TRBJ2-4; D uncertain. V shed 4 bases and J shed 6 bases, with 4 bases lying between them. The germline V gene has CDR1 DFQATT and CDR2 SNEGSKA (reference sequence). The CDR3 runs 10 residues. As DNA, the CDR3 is TGCAGTGCTACTATAAACATTCAGTACTTC. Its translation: CSATINIQYF.

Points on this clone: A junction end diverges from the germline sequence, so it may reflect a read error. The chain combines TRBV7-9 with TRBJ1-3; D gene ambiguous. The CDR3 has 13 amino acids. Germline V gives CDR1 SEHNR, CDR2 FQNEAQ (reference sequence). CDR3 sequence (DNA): TGTTCCAGCAGCTTCAGGTCTGGAAACACCATATATTTT. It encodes CSSSFRSGNTIYF.

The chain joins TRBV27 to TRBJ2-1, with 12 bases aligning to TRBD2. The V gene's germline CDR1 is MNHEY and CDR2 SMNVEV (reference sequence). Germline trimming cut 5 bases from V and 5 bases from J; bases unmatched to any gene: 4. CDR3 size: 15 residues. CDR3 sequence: CASSPASGRDNEQFF. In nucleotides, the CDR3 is TGTGCCAGCAGTCCTGCTAGCGGGAGGGACAATGAGCAGTTCTTC.

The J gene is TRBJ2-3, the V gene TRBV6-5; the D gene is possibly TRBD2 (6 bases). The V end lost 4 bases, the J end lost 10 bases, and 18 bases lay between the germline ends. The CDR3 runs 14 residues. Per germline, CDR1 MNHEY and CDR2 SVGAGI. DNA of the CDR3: TGTGCCAGCAGTTCGGACTCGGACTATCGGCCGCAGTATTTT. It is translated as CASSSDSDYRPQYF.

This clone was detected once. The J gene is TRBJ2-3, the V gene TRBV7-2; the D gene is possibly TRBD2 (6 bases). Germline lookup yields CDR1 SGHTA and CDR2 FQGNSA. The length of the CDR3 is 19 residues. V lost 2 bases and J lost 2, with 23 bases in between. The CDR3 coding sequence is TGTGCCAGCAGCTTACCTTCTGGGGGGTTTCCACTAATCACAGATACGCAGTATTTT. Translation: CASSLPSGGFPLITDTQYF. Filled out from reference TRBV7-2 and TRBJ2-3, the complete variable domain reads GAGVSQSPSNKVTEKGKDVELRCDPISGHTALYWYRQSLGQGLEFLIYFQGNSAPDKSGLPSDRFSAERTGGSVSTLTIQRTQQEDSAVYLCASSLPSGGFPLITDTQYFGPGTRLTVL.

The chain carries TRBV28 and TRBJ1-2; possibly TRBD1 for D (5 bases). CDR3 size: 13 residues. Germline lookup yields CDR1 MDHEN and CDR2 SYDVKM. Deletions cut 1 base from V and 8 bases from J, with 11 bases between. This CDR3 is CASSLSQTGGYTF. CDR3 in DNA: TGTGCCAGCAGTTTATCTCAAACAGGAGGCTACACCTTC.

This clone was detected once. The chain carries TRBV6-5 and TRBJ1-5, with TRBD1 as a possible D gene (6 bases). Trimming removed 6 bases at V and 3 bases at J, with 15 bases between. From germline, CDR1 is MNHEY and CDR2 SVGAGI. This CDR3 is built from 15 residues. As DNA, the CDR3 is TGTGCCAGCAGCCGTGACAGGACTTACAATCAGCCCCAGCATTTT. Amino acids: CASSRDRTYNQPQHF.

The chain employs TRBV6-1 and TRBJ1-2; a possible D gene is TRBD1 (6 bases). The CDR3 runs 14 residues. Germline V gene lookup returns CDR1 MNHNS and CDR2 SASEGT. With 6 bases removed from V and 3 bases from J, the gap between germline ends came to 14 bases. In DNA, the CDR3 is TGTGCCAGCAGCCTTCCAGGGGATGACTATGGCTACACCTTC. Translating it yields CASSLPGDDYGYTF.

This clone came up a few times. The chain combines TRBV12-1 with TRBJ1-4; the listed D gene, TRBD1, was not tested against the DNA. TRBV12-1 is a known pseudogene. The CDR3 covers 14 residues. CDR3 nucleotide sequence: TGTGCCAGCAGTTCCGGACAGGAATATGAAAAACTGTTTTTT. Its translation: CASSSGQEYEKLFF.

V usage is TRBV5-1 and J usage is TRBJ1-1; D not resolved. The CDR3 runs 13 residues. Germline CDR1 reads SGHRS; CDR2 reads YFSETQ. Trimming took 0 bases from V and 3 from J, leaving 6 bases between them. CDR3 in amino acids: CASSLAADTEAFF. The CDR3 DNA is TGCGCCAGCAGCTTGGCCGCGGACACTGAAGCTTTCTTT.

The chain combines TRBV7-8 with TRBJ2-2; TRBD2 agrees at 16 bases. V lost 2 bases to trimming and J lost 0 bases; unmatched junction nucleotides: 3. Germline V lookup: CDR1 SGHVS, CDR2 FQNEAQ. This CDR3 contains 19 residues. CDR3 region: CASSLLGTSGGANTGELFF. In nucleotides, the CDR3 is TGTGCCAGCAGCTTACTAGGGACTAGCGGGGGGGCGAACACCGGGGAGCTGTTTTTT.

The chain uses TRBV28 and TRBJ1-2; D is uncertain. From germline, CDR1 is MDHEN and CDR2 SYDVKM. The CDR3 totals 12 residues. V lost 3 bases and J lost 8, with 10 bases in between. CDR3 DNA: TGTGCCAGCAGTTTGAGATTTCGGGGCTACACCTTC. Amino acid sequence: CASSLRFRGYTF.

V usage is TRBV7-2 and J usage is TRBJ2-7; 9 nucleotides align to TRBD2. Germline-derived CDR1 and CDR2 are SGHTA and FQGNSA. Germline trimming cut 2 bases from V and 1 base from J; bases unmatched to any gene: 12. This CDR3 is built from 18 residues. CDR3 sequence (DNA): TGTGCCAGCAGCTTATTCGCTAGCGGGACTCCTTTATCCTACGAGCAGTACTTC. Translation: CASSLFASGTPLSYEQYF.

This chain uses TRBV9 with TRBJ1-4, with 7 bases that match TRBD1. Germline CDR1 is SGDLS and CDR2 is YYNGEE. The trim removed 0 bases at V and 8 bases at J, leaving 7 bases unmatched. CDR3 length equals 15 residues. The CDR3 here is CASSVGQGIGEKLFF. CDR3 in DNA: TGTGCCAGCAGCGTAGGACAGGGTATTGGGGAAAAACTGTTTTTT.

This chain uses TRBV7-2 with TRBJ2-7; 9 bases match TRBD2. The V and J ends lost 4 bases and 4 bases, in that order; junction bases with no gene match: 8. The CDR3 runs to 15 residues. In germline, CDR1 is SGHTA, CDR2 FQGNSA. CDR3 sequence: CASSWEAGGPYEQYF. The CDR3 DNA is TGTGCCAGCAGCTGGGAAGCGGGAGGCCCTTACGAGCAGTACTTC.

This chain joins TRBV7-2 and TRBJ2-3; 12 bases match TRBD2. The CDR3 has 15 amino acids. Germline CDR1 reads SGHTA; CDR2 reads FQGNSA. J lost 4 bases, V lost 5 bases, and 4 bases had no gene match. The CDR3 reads CASSSRTSGADTQYF. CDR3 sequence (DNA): TGTGCCAGCAGCAGTCGGACTAGCGGGGCAGATACGCAGTATTTT. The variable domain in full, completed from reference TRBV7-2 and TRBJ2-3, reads GAGVSQSPSNKVTEKGKDVELRCDPISGHTALYWYRQSLGQGLEFLIYFQGNSAPDKSGLPSDRFSAERTGGSVSTLTIQRTQQEDSAVYLCASSSRTSGADTQYFGPGTRLTVL.

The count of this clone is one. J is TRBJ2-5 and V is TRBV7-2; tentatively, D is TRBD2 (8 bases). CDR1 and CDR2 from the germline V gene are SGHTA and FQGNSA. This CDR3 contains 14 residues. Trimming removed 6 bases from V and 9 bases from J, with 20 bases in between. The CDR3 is CASSPREGARAQYF. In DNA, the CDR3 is TGTGCCAGCAGTCCACGGGAGGGGGCGAGGGCCCAGTACTTC.

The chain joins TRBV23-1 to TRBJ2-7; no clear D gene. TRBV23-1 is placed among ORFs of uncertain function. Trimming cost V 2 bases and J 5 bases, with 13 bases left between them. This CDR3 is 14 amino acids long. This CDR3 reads CASSQRRRSHEQYF. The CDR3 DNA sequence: TGCGCCAGCAGTCAAAGGCGCAGGTCCCACGAGCAGTACTTC.

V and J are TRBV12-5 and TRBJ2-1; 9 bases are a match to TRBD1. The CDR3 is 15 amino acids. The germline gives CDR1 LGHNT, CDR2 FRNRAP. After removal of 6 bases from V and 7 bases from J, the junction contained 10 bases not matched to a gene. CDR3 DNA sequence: TGTGCTAGTGGCATTTGGGGGACAGGGAAGAATGAGCAGTTCTTC. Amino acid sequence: CASGIWGTGKNEQFF. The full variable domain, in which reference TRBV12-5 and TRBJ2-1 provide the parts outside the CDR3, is DARVTQTPRHKVTEMGQEVTMRCQPILGHNTVFWYRQTMMQGLELLAYFRNRAPLDDSGMPKDRFSAEMPDATLATLKIQPSEPRDSAVYFCASGIWGTGKNEQFFGPGTRLTVL.